The sequence of this T cell receptor beta chain was determined in a study of blood T cells in healthy people across ages. The second PCR ran roughly 7 to 11 cycles with a sample-barcoded 5' primer and J-beta primers. Using its own MiXCR run on the 5' RACE reads, TCRdb lists one record per CDR3 protein. The sample holds roughly 1,700,000 distinct CDR3 sequences; 25% to 30% are singletons and the top ten take around 7.7%. CDR1 is DFQATT and CDR2 is SNEGSKA in the germline V gene (reference sequence). Trimming stripped 3 bases from V and 3 bases from J, with 12 bases between. The CDR3 totals 13 residues. In its sample, this clonotype was seen many times.

The chain combines TRBV20-1 with TRBJ2-7, with D tentatively TRBD1 (7 bases). This clonotype originated in a woman aged 30 to 39 in good health. The sample comprised blood. The DNA for the CDR3 is TGCAGTGCTAGGAACAGGGGAGGCTACGAGCAGTACTTC. It is translated as CSARNRGGYEQYF.